The 9 T cell receptor beta chains below come from one sample, sequenced in a study of blood T cell repertoires in COVID-19. Sequencing used immunoSEQ multiplex PCR; TCRdb keeps in-frame clones, though not all of them. The repertoire holds 120,000 or so clones, with roughly four fifths as singletons. Sequencing input: peripheral blood. These receptors were obtained from a human donor in a cohort sampled during active COVID-19.

The CDR3 nucleotides read TGTGCCAGCAGCTTAGAACAGGGTGTGATAGTAGAGCAGTTCTTC. Encoded protein: CASSLEQGVIVEQFF. The V call is TRBV11-2, the J call TRBJ2-1, with D maybe TRBD1 (6 bases). CDR1 is SGHAT and CDR2 is FQNNGV in the germline V gene. The CDR3 is 15 residues long. The germline V and J ends were trimmed by 0 bases and 10 bases, with 16 bases remaining between them.

This clone was seen ten or more times. This rearrangement joins TRBV5-6 to TRBJ1-3; 9 nucleotides agree with TRBD1. V trimming: 4 bases; J trimming: 10 bases; junction bases outside the gene matches: 3. Germline-derived CDR1 and CDR2 are SGHDT and YYEEEE. The CDR3 covers 12 residues. CDR3 residues: CASSQQGATIYF. The CDR3 nucleotides read TGTGCCAGCAGCCAACAGGGGGCGACCATATATTTT.

The chain is built from TRBV4-1 and TRBJ2-7; 7 nucleotides align to TRBD1. Germline V CDR1 and CDR2: MGHRA, YSYEKL. The V segment lost 6 bases and the J segment 4 bases; nucleotides outside the gene matches: 12. CDR3 size: 15 residues. CDR3 sequence reads: CASREGTGVWYEQYF. DNA for the CDR3: TGCGCCAGCAGAGAGGGAACAGGGGTTTGGTACGAGCAGTACTTC.

This chain connects TRBV5-1 to TRBJ2-2, with TRBD1 matching over 9 bases. V lost 6 bases to trimming and J lost 4 bases; unmatched junction nucleotides: 4. The CDR3 consists of 14 residues. CDR1 SGHRS and CDR2 YFSETQ come from the germline V gene. CDR3 protein: CASTGTGPTGELFF. In nucleotides, the CDR3 is TGCGCCAGCACCGGGACAGGGCCCACCGGGGAGCTGTTTTTT.

This clone has a handful of counts. The chain joins TRBV27 to TRBJ2-3; 7 bases map to TRBD1. Trimming cost V 3 bases and J 0 bases; bases outside gene matches: 6. The germline V gene has CDR1 MNHEY and CDR2 SMNVEV (reference sequence). The CDR3 loop spans 16 amino acids. CDR3 coding DNA: TGTGCCAGCAGTTTCTACGGACAGGCGAGCACAGATACGCAGTATTTT. This translates into CASSFYGQASTDTQYF.

The chain recombines TRBV28 with TRBJ2-2, with 9 bases that match TRBD1. Trimming at V came to 3 bases and at J to 4 bases, leaving 3 bases not matched to a gene. This CDR3 is 15 amino acids long. Germline CDR1 MDHEN, CDR2 SYDVKM. CDR3 DNA sequence: TGTGCCAGCAGTTTCCGGACAGGGGTCACCGGGGAGCTGTTTTTT. Amino acids: CASSFRTGVTGELFF.

The gene calls are TRBV6-5 and TRBJ2-7; 7 bases fit TRBD1. Germline CDR1 reads MNHEY; CDR2 reads SVGAGI. With 7 bases clipped from V and 0 bases from J, the junction kept 6 bases outside the gene matches. The CDR3 sequence is 14 residues long. Written as DNA, the CDR3 is TGTGCCAGCAATTTGGACAGGAGCTCCTACGAGCAGTACTTC. Translation gives CASNLDRSSYEQYF.

The J gene is TRBJ2-1, the V gene TRBV7-9; D gene ambiguous. The V gene's germline CDR1 is SEHNR and CDR2 FQNEAQ (reference sequence). The CDR3 extends over 14 amino acids. Between the trimmed V and J ends, which lost 7 bases and 4 bases, there was a span of 14 bases. The CDR3 nucleotides read TGTGCCAGCACCGAAAGCCTGGTTTACAATGAGCAGTTCTTC. This translates into CASTESLVYNEQFF.

The V and J genes are TRBV5-1 and TRBJ2-3; the match to TRBD2 covers 12 bases. V dropped 3 bases and J dropped 2; count of bases not matched to a gene: 4. The CDR3 is 16 amino acids. Germline assignment: CDR1 SGHRS and CDR2 YFSETQ. The CDR3 reads CASSSRLAGATDTQYF. The CDR3 DNA reads as TGCGCCAGCAGCTCTCGACTAGCGGGGGCCACAGATACGCAGTATTTT.